This T cell receptor beta chain came from a study of control samples from healthy donors and cancer patients. TCRdb keeps only in-frame clones here, not all; method: immunoSEQ multiplex PCR. This repertoire shows about 84,000 clones, around 84% found once; its top ten account for 11%. Germline V gene sequence: CDR1 SGHNT, CDR2 YYREEE (reference sequence). The CDR3 length is 14 residues. V lost 5 bases, J lost 6 bases, and 17 bases lay in between. This sequence joins TRBV5-4 and TRBJ1-2, with TRBD1 as a possible D gene (6 bases). This receptor was taken from a man aged 60-69 years with head and neck cancer. The sequencing sample was made of PBMCs. The CDR3 here is CASRGATLRDGYTF. The CDR3 DNA reads as TGTGCCAGCAGGGGGGCGACCCTCCGGGATGGCTACACCTTC.